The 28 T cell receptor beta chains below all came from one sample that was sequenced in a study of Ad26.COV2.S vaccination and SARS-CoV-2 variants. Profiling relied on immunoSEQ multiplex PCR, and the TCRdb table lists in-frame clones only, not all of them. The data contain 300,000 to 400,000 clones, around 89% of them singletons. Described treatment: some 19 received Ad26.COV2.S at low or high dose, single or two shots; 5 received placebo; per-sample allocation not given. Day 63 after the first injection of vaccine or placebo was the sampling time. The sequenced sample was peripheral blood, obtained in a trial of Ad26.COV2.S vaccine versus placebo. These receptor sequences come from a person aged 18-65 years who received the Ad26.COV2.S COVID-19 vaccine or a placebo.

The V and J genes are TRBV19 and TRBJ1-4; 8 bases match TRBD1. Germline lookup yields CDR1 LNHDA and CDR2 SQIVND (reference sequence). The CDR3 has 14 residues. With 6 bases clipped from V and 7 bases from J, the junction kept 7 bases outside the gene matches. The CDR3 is CASRPQGVGEKLFF. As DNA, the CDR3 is TGTGCCAGTAGGCCACAGGGGGTAGGTGAAAAACTGTTTTTT.

This chain's CDR3 is CASSLSGAARANVLTF. The CDR3 DNA sequence: TGTGCCAGCAGCCTTTCCGGCGCCGCTCGGGCCAACGTCCTGACTTTC. The gene calls are TRBV5-8 and TRBJ2-6; D is unclear. The CDR3 runs to 16 residues. V lost 4 bases and J 5 bases, leaving 16 bases between the germline ends. The germline CDR1 and CDR2 sequences are SGHTS and YDEGEE.

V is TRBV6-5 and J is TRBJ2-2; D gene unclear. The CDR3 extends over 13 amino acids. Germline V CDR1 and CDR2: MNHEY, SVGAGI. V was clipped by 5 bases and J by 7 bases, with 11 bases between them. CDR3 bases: TGTGCCAGCAGTACTGACCTGGGCGGGGAGCTGTTTTTT. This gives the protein CASSTDLGGELFF.

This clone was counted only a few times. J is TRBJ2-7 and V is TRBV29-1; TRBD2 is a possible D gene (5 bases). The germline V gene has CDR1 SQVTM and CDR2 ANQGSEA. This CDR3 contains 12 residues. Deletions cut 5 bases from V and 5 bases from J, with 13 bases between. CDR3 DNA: TGCAGCGTTTCTTACGGGAAAGACGAGCAGTACTTC. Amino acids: CSVSYGKDEQYF.

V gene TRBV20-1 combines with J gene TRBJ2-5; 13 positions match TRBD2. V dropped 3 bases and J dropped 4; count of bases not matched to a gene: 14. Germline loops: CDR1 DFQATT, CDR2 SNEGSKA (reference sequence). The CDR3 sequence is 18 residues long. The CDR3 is CSASSLTSGGARRETQYF. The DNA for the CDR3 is TGCAGTGCTAGTTCCCTCACTAGCGGGGGGGCCAGGCGAGAGACCCAGTACTTC.

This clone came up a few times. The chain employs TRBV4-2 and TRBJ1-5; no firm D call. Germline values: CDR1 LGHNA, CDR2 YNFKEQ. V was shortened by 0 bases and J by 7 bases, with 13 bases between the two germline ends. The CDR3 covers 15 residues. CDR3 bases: TGTGCCAGCAGCCAAGATAGGGCAGGAAAGCAGCCCCAGCATTTT. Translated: CASSQDRAGKQPQHF.

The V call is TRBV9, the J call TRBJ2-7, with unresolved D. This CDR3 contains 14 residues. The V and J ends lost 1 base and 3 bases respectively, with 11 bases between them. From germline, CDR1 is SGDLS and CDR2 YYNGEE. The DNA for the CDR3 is TGTGCCAGCAGCGTAAATGCACAAGTCTACGAGCAGTACTTC. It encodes CASSVNAQVYEQYF.

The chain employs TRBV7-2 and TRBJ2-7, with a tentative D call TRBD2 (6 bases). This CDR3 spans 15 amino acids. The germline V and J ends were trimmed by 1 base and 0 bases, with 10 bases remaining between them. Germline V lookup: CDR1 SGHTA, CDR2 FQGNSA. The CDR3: CASSLGAGSSYEQYF. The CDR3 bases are TGTGCCAGCAGCTTAGGGGCGGGGAGCTCCTACGAGCAGTACTTC.

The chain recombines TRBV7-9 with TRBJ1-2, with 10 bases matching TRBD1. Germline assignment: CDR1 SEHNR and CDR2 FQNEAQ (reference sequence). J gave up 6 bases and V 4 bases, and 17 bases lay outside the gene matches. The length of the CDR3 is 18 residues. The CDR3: CASSSHRGTGDLWDGYTF. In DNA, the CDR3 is TGTGCCAGCAGCTCCCACAGGGGGACAGGGGATTTATGGGATGGCTACACCTTC.

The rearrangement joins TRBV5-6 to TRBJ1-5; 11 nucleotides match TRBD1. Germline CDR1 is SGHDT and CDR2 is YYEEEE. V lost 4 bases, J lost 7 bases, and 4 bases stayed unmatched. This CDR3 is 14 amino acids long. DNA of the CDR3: TGTGCCAGCAGCCTAGGACAGGGGGCACAGCCCCAGCATTTT. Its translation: CASSLGQGAQPQHF. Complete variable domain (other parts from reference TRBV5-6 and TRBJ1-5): DAGVTQSPTHLIKTRGQQVTLRCSPKSGHDTVSWYQQALGQGPQFIFQYYEEEERQRGNFPDRFSGHQFPNYSSELNVNALLLGDSALYLCASSLGQGAQPQHFGDGTRLSIL.

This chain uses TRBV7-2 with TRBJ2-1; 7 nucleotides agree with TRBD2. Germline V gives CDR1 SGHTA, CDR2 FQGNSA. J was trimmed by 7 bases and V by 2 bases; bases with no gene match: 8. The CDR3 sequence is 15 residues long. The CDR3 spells CASSLSRGSRNEQFF. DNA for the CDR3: TGTGCCAGCAGCTTATCGCGGGGGAGTAGGAATGAGCAGTTCTTC.

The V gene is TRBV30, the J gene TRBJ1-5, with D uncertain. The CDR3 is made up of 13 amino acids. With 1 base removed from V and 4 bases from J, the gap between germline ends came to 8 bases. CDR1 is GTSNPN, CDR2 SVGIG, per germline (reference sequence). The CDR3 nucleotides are TGTGCCTGGAGTGAGGGCGGTAATCAGCCCCAGCATTTT. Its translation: CAWSEGGNQPQHF.

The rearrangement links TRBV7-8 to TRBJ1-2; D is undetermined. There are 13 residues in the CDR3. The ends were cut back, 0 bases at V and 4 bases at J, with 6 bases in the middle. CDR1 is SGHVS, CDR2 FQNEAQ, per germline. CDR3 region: CASSLAGSYGYTF. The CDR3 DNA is TGTGCCAGCAGCTTAGCTGGGTCCTATGGCTACACCTTC.

The CDR3 DNA follows: TGTGCCAGCAGAGGAGACAGGGCTCCCCCCTACGAGCAGTACTTC. Protein: CASRGDRAPPYEQYF. The genes are TRBV6-5 and TRBJ2-7, with TRBD1 identical over 7 bases. CDR3 length: 15 residues. The V gene's germline CDR1 is MNHEY and CDR2 SVGAGI. V trimming: 6 bases; J trimming: 2 bases; junction bases outside the gene matches: 10.

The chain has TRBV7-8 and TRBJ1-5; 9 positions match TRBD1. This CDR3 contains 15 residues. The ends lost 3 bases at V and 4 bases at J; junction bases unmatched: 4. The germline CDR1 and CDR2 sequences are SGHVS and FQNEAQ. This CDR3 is CASSLGDRENQPQHF. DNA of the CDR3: TGTGCCAGCAGCTTGGGGGACAGGGAGAATCAGCCCCAGCATTTT.

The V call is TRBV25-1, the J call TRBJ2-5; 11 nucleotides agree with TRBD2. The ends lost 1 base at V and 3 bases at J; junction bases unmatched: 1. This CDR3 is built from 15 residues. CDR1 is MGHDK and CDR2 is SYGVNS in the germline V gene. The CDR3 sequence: CASSESTSGEETQYF. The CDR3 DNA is TGTGCCAGCAGTGAATCGACTAGCGGGGAAGAGACCCAGTACTTC.

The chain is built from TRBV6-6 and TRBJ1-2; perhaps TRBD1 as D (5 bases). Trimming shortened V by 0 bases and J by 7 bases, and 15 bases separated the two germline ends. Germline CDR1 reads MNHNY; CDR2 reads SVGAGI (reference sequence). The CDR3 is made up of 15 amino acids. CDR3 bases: TGTGCCAGCAGTTACTCGGTTCAGGGTTCGGGTGGCTACACCTTC. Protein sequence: CASSYSVQGSGGYTF.

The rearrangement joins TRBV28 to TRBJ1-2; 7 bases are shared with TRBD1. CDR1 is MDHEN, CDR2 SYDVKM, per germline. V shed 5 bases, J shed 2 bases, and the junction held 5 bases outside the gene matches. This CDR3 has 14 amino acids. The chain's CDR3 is CASSTGDENYGYTF. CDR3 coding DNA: TGTGCCAGCAGTACAGGGGACGAAAACTATGGCTACACCTTC.

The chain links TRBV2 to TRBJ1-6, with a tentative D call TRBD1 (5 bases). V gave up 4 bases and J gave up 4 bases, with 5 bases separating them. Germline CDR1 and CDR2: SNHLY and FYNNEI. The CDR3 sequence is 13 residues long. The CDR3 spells CASSGQYNSPLHF. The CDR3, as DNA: TGTGCCAGCAGTGGACAGTATAATTCACCCCTCCACTTT.

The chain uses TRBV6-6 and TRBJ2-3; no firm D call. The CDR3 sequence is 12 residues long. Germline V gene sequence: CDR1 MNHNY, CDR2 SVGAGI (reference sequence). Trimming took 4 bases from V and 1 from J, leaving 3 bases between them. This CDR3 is CASSSGTDTQYF. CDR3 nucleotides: TGTGCCAGCAGTTCCGGCACAGATACGCAGTATTTT.

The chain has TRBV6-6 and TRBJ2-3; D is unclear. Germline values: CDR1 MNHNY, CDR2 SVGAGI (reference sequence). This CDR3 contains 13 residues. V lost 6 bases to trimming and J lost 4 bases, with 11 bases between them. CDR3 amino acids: CASRRAGPDTQYF. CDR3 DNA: TGTGCCAGCAGACGGGCCGGCCCAGATACGCAGTATTTT.

The CDR3 coding sequence is TGTGCCAGCACTCTTGGGGGACAGCCTAATTCACCCCTCCACTTT. Its translation is CASTLGGQPNSPLHF. The rearrangement joins TRBV6-5 to TRBJ1-6; 7 nucleotides match TRBD1. Germline V gene sequence: CDR1 MNHEY, CDR2 SVGAGI. This CDR3 comprises 15 residues. Trimming removed 7 bases from V and 6 bases from J; junction bases left unmatched: 9.

The CDR3 region has the DNA TGTGCCAGCAGTTACTCGAAAGAGCAAATGCAGTATTTT. This codes for CASSYSKEQMQYF. This chain joins TRBV6-5 and TRBJ2-3, with unresolved D. The germline V and J ends were trimmed by 0 bases and 11 bases, with 12 bases remaining between them. CDR3 length equals 13 residues. Germline loops: CDR1 MNHEY, CDR2 SVGAGI.

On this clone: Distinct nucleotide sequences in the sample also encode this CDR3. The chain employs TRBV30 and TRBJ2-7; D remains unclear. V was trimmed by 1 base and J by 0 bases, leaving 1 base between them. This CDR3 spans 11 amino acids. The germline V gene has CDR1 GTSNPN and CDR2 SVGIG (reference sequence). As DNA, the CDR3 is TGTGCCTGGAGTGACTCCTACGAGCAGTACTTC. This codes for CAWSDSYEQYF.

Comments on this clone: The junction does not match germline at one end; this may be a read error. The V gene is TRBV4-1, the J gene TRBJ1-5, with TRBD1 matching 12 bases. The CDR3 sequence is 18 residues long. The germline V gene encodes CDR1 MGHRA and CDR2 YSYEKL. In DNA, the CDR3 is TGCGCCAGCAGTCAAGGGACAGGGGGCATAGTTAGCAATCAGCCCCAGCATTTT. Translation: CASSQGTGGIVSNQPQHF.

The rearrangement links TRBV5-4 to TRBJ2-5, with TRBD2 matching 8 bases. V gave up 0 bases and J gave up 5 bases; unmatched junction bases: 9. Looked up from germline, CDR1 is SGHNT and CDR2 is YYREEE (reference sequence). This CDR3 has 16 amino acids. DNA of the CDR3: TGTGCCAGCAGCTTGGCGATCCGGGGGGGCCAGGAGACCCAGTACTTC. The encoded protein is CASSLAIRGGQETQYF. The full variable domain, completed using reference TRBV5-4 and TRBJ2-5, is ETGVTQSPTHLIKTRGQQVTLRCSSQSGHNTVSWYQQALGQGPQFIFQYYREEENGRGNFPPRFSGLQFPNYSSELNVNALELDDSALYLCASSLAIRGGQETQYFGPGTRLLVL.

In DNA form, the CDR3 reads TGTGCCAGCAGCCTAGGAGACGTGGTCTCTGATGGCTACACCTTC. This sequence encodes CASSLGDVVSDGYTF. The V gene is TRBV9, the J gene TRBJ1-2; unclear D gene. The germline V gene encodes CDR1 SGDLS and CDR2 YYNGEE. The ends were cut back, 4 bases at V and 6 bases at J, with 19 bases in the middle. The CDR3 has 15 residues.

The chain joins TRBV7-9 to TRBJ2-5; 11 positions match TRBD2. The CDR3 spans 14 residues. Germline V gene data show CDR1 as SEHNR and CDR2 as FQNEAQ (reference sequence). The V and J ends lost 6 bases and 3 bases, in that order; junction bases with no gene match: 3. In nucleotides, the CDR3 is TGTGCCAGCAGTTTACTAGCGGGAGAAGAGACCCAGTACTTC. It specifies CASSLLAGEETQYF.